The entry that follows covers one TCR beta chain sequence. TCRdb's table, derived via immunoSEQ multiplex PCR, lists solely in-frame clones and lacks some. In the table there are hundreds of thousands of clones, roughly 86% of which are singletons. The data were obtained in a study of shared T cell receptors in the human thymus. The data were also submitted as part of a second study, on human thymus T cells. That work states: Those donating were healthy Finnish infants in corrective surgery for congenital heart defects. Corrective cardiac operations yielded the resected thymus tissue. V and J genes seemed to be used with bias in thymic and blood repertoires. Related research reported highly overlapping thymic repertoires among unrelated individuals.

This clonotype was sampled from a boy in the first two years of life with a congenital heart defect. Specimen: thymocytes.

CDR3 in DNA: TGTGCCAGCAGCTTGGCCGGGGCTAGCGGGGTCATGGCCCAGTACTTC. Translating it yields CASSLAGASGVMAQYF. The chain links TRBV7-9 to TRBJ2-5, with 9 bases fitting TRBD2. Germline assignment: CDR1 SEHNR and CDR2 FQNEAQ (reference sequence). This CDR3 is 16 amino acids long. Trimming cost V 3 bases and J 9 bases; bases outside gene matches: 14.